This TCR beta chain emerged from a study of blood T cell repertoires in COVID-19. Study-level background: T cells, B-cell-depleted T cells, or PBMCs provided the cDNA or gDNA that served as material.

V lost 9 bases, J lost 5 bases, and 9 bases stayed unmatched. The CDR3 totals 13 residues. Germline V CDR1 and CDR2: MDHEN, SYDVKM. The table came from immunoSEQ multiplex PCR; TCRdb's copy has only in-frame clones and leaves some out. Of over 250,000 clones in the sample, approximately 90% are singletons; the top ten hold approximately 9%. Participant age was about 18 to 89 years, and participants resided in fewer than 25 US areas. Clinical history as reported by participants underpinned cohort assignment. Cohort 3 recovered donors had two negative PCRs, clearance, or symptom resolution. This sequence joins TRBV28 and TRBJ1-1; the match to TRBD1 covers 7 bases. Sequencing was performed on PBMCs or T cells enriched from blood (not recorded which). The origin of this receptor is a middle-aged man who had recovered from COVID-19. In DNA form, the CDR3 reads TGTGCCAGGAGACGACAGGGAGAGACTGAAGCTTTCTTT. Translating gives CARRRQGETEAFF. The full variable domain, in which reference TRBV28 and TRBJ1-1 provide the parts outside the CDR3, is DVKVTQSSRYLVKRTGEKVFLECVQDMDHENMFWYRQDPGLGLRLIYFSYDVKMKEKGDIPEGYSVSREKKERFSLILESASTNQTSMYLCARRRQGETEAFFGQGTRLTVV.